Detailed here is one T cell receptor beta chain. Its target antigen remains unknown. Here the CDR3 omits its conserved ending phenylalanine or tryptophan, so a read error is the likely source. The treatment or condition label for this specimen denotes: in vitro stimulation with specific CMV peptide epitopes to enrich CMV-specific T cells. This entry belongs to a study of T cell repertoires in cytomegalovirus infection (dated by TCRdb to 2018 to 2020). At the level of the whole study: Recently identified HLA-C-restricted CMV epitopes, whose presentation resists viral immunomodulation, were targeted by peptide stimulations together with well-studied HLA-B-restricted epitopes. Donor HLA type was relevant to the analysis, because carriage of CMV infection together with the matching HLA type was indicated by public TCR beta signatures.

Study-wide findings and limitations: The ex vivo response was dominated by HLA-C-restricted CMV-specific TCR beta clonotypes, which also provided the single most frequent clonotype in two of eight donors. In both this cohort and an independent cohort of a few hundred donors, the cumulative frequency of public TCR beta family members distinguished carriers of CMV infection plus the relevant HLA type.

The sequencing machine was an Illumina HiSeq 1500. TCRdb reprocessed the public reads (quality trimming at Q25 with fastp, clone calling with MiXCR) and kept in-frame beta chains. Entries are consolidated by CDR3 protein sequence, retaining the most common genes and DNA. For this sample there are some 700,000 distinct CDR3 sequences; around a third appear just once. Roughly 18% of the sample comes from the top ten. V loses 4 bases, J loses 4 bases, and the germline ends lie 3 bases apart. Both ends counted, the CDR3 spans 11 residues. The kept DNA is CDR3 alone, 33 bases in frame from the first base. CDR1 and CDR2, per the germline V gene, are SGHTA and FQGNSA.

Material: cultured PBMCs, obtained from culture after CMV antigen stimulation. This receptor was taken from a human donor in good health (CMV status not recorded). Some clones in this sample may be carry-over from other donors' samples. This chain joins TRBV7-2 to TRBJ2-3; the D gene is not confidently resolved. CDR3 loop: CASSSADTQYL. The sequenced DNA is TGTGCCAGCAGCTCTGCAGATACGCAGTATCTT.